What follows are 8 T cell receptor beta chains derived from one specimen sequenced in a study of shared clonotypes between healthy human individuals. Using immunoSEQ multiplex PCR, the repertoire was profiled, and TCRdb retains in-frame clones only, with some absent. The table includes around 980,000 clones, approximately 78% detected once. The sample taken for sequencing was memory CD4+ T cells from PBMCs. Documented subset: CD45RA-negative fraction. The receptors originated from a young man in good health. Some clones in this sample may be carry-over from other donors' samples.

V is TRBV4-2 and J is TRBJ1-1; D not certain. V lost 1 base and J 2 bases, leaving 11 bases between the germline ends. This CDR3 has 15 residues. Per germline, CDR1 LGHNA and CDR2 YNFKEQ. CDR3 DNA sequence: TGTGCCAGCAGCCAAGTTGGGGAATATAACACTGAAGCTTTCTTT. Translating it yields CASSQVGEYNTEAFF.

This clone came up a few times. The chain recombines TRBV6-5 with TRBJ1-1; D remains ambiguous. Germline assignment: CDR1 MNHEY and CDR2 SVGAGI. There are 12 residues in the CDR3. The V end lost 6 bases, the J end lost 3 bases, and 8 bases lay between the germline ends. The CDR3 is CASRRGDTEAFF. As DNA, the CDR3 is TGTGCCAGCAGGCGCGGAGACACTGAAGCTTTCTTT.

This clone was detected only a few times. With a much larger clone just one base away, this may be a read error. The same CDR3 can be traced to other DNA sequences in this sample. This sequence joins TRBV28 and TRBJ2-3; unclear D gene. V gave up 6 bases and J gave up 2 bases, with 3 bases separating them. This CDR3 has 11 amino acids. Germline V gene data show CDR1 as MDHEN and CDR2 as SYDVKM. CDR3: CASRATDTQYF. Written as DNA, the CDR3 is TGTGCCAGCAGGGCCACAGATACGCAGTATTTT.

The rearrangement uses TRBV11-3 and TRBJ2-1; D is tentatively TRBD1 or TRBD2 (6 bases each). V was shortened by 5 bases and J by 0 bases, with 14 bases between the two germline ends. This CDR3 is built from 16 residues. From germline, CDR1 is SGHNT and CDR2 YENEEA. CDR3 residues: CASSPRRGLSYNEQFF. In nucleotides, the CDR3 is TGTGCCAGCAGCCCCCGCCGGGGGCTCTCCTACAATGAGCAGTTCTTC.

The CDR3 region has the DNA TGTGCCAGCAGCCCCTTAGCAGGGGACCGTCTAAATGGCTACACCTTC. It is translated as CASSPLAGDRLNGYTF. The chain employs TRBV11-2 and TRBJ1-2, with a weak D call TRBD1 (6 bases). The germline gives CDR1 SGHAT, CDR2 FQNNGV. V dropped 5 bases and J dropped 6 bases, with 22 bases sitting between them. The CDR3 contains 16 residues.

CDR3: CASCTTGVGAIQYF. The CDR3 DNA reads TGTGCCAGCTGCACGACAGGGGTGGGAGCCATTCAGTACTTC. The chain joins TRBV7-9 to TRBJ2-4; the match to TRBD1 covers 8 bases. Per germline, CDR1 SEHNR and CDR2 FQNEAQ (reference sequence). The CDR3 has 14 residues. Germline trimming cut 8 bases from V and 9 bases from J; bases unmatched to any gene: 12.

The rearrangement links TRBV9 to TRBJ2-1; 9 bases align to TRBD2. Germline lookup yields CDR1 SGDLS and CDR2 YYNGEE. The J segment lost 7 bases and the V segment lost 7 bases, leaving 15 bases of the junction unmatched. This CDR3 has 16 residues. CDR3 protein: CASSQGALAGVNEQFF. DNA for the CDR3: TGTGCCAGCTCCCAAGGGGCGTTAGCGGGAGTAAATGAGCAGTTCTTC.

The V gene is TRBV5-4, the J gene TRBJ2-1, with TRBD2 matching 16 bases. Germline CDR1 reads SGHNT; CDR2 reads YYREEE (reference sequence). The CDR3 extends over 17 amino acids. V gave up 4 bases and J gave up 5 bases; unmatched junction bases: 6. The CDR3 coding sequence is TGTGCCAGCAGCCCCGGGACTAGCGGGAGGGCCCACAATGAGCAGTTCTTC. This gives the protein CASSPGTSGRAHNEQFF. The full variable domain, completed using reference TRBV5-4 and TRBJ2-1, is ETGVTQSPTHLIKTRGQQVTLRCSSQSGHNTVSWYQQALGQGPQFIFQYYREEENGRGNFPPRFSGLQFPNYSSELNVNALELDDSALYLCASSPGTSGRAHNEQFFGPGTRLTVL.